Following are 27 T cell receptor beta chains from one sample sequenced in a study of beta chain features in type 1 diabetes. Expressed TCRB transcripts were sequenced because the isolated RNA had all been reverse transcribed beforehand. Some clones are missing from TCRdb's copy, which holds only in-frame ones; the method was immunoSEQ multiplex PCR. The profile covers some 150,000 clones, with more than 9.5% appearing a single time and about 2.1% taken by the ten largest. Sample: central memory CD4+ T cells from blood. These receptors were obtained from a man aged 18 to 35 in good health.

Concerning this clone: A junction end diverges from the germline sequence, so it may reflect a read error. The CDR3 DNA follows: TGTGCGTGGAGAAGGGGGCAGCAAGAGACCCAGTACTTC. Translation: CAWRRGQQETQYF. V usage is TRBV30 and J usage is TRBJ2-5; 7 nucleotides align to TRBD1. Germline V gene data show CDR1 as GTSNPN and CDR2 as SVGIG (reference sequence). The CDR3 covers 13 residues.

This clone occurred a few times. The V gene is TRBV29-1, the J gene TRBJ1-1; D may be TRBD1 (6 bases). V lost 7 bases to trimming and J lost 0 bases, with 15 bases between them. The CDR3 has 14 residues. Germline lookup yields CDR1 SQVTM and CDR2 ANQGSEA. CDR3 DNA: TGCAGCGGCAAAACGGACAGCATGAACACTGAAGCTTTCTTT. Translated, it gives CSGKTDSMNTEAFF.

The chain employs TRBV18 and TRBJ1-1; D remains ambiguous. Germline V gene sequence: CDR1 KGHSH, CDR2 LQKENI. The CDR3 runs to 13 residues. The V gene lost 1 base and the J gene lost 3 bases, with 6 bases spanning the gap. The CDR3 DNA reads as TGTGCCAGCTCACCACGGGCCGACACTGAAGCTTTCTTT. Protein product: CASSPRADTEAFF.

This clone was detected only a few times. This rearrangement joins TRBV2 to TRBJ2-7; 8 nucleotides agree with TRBD1. J lost 2 bases, V lost 7 bases, and 7 bases had no gene match. Germline V gives CDR1 SNHLY, CDR2 FYNNEI. The CDR3 consists of 14 residues. CDR3 in amino acids: CASKSGTGPYEQYF. The CDR3 nucleotides read TGTGCCAGCAAATCCGGGACAGGCCCCTACGAGCAGTACTTC. Together with reference TRBV2 and TRBJ2-7, the CDR3 gives the full variable domain: EPEVTQTPSHQVTQMGQEVILRCVPISNHLYFYWYRQILGQKVEFLVSFYNNEISEKSEIFDDQFSVERPDGSNFTLKIRSTKLEDSAMYFCASKSGTGPYEQYFGPGTRLTVT.

This clone was seen a few times. The chain couples TRBV5-1 to TRBJ1-5; D call uncertain. The CDR3 loop spans 15 amino acids. Looked up from germline, CDR1 is SGHRS and CDR2 is YFSETQ. Trimming left V 0 bases short and J 2 bases short, with 9 bases between. Written as DNA, the CDR3 is TGCGCCAGCAGCTTGGGCCAGGATCGCAATCAGCCCCAGCATTTT. Translating it yields CASSLGQDRNQPQHF.

This clone was found a few times. The rearrangement links TRBV6-6 to TRBJ1-1, with TRBD1 matching over 8 bases. The CDR3 length is 16 residues. The germline V gene has CDR1 MNHNY and CDR2 SVGAGI (reference sequence). Unmatched junction bases numbered 8, after V lost 1 base and J lost 4 bases. The CDR3 protein is CASSYLGQGSVTEAFF. DNA for the CDR3: TGTGCCAGCAGTTACTTAGGACAGGGTTCGGTCACTGAAGCTTTCTTT.

The gene calls are TRBV7-9 and TRBJ1-1; TRBD1 is a possible D gene (5 bases). The germline V and J ends were trimmed by 1 base and 2 bases, with 11 bases remaining between them. Germline values: CDR1 SEHNR, CDR2 FQNEAQ (reference sequence). This CDR3 is 15 amino acids long. CDR3 coding DNA: TGTGCCAGCAGCTTAGGGGGACCAACAAACACTGAAGCTTTCTTT. Translated, it gives CASSLGGPTNTEAFF.

The V and J genes are TRBV29-1 and TRBJ1-1; TRBD1 matches 9 bases. This CDR3 has 12 residues. V lost 6 bases and J lost 4; bases outside the gene matches: 3. Germline V gives CDR1 SQVTM, CDR2 ANQGSEA. CDR3 DNA sequence: TGCAGCGTCCGGACAGGGGTCACTGAAGCTTTCTTT. Protein product: CSVRTGVTEAFF.

The sample holds many counts of this clone. The V call is TRBV15, the J call TRBJ2-3, with unresolved D. Germline lookup yields CDR1 LNHNV and CDR2 YYDKDF (reference sequence). Deletions cut 0 bases from V and 2 bases from J, with 3 bases between. The CDR3 loop spans 13 amino acids. Here the CDR3 DNA reads TGTGCCACCAGCAGAGAGGTCACAGATACGCAGTATTTT. It codes for CATSREVTDTQYF.

The sample holds many counts of this clone. V usage is TRBV29-1 and J usage is TRBJ2-1; 13 nucleotides align to TRBD2. Losses at the gene ends were 6 bases for V and 5 bases for J; bases not matched to a gene: 7. Germline CDR1 is SQVTM and CDR2 is ANQGSEA. The CDR3 contains 15 residues. In DNA form, the CDR3 reads TGCAGCGTCCTACCGGGACTAGCGGGACACAATGAGCAGTTCTTC. Its protein is CSVLPGLAGHNEQFF.

This sequence joins TRBV5-4 and TRBJ2-7; TRBD1 matches 7 bases. Trimming took 5 bases from V and 2 from J; bases not matched to a gene: 7. Per the germline V gene, CDR1 is SGHNT and CDR2 is YYREEE (reference sequence). The CDR3 is 14 amino acids. CDR3 nucleotide sequence: TGTGCCAGCAGACGGGACAGTTCAACCTACGAGCAGTACTTC. Protein product: CASRRDSSTYEQYF.

In this sample, this clone turned up many times. The chain employs TRBV4-2 and TRBJ1-1; no clear D gene. Per germline, CDR1 LGHNA and CDR2 YNFKEQ. There are 13 residues in the CDR3. Trimming took off 6 bases at V and 2 bases at J, with 10 bases between the two ends. The CDR3 bases are TGTGCCAGCAGGGCGACCGGTAACACTGAAGCTTTCTTT. Its translation: CASRATGNTEAFF.

This chain links TRBV28 with TRBJ2-7; perhaps TRBD2 as D (7 bases). This CDR3 spans 16 amino acids. The V and J ends lost 4 bases and 0 bases respectively, with 16 bases between them. Germline V lookup: CDR1 MDHEN, CDR2 SYDVKM. In DNA form, the CDR3 reads TGTGCCAGCAGTTCCCCGGGGGGCGGGAGCTCCTACGAGCAGTACTTC. The encoded protein is CASSSPGGGSSYEQYF.

This sequence joins TRBV15 and TRBJ1-5, with D perhaps TRBD1 (5 bases). This CDR3 is built from 17 residues. The germline CDR1 and CDR2 sequences are LNHNV and YYDKDF (reference sequence). Between the trimmed V and J ends, which lost 0 bases and 1 base, there was a span of 13 bases. CDR3: CATSRESAGISNQPQHF. For the CDR3, the DNA is TGTGCCACCAGCAGAGAATCGGCAGGGATAAGCAATCAGCCCCAGCATTTT.

In its sample, this clone was seen a few times. Other nucleotide sequences from this sample produce the same CDR3. The chain joins TRBV7-2 to TRBJ2-1; TRBD2 is a possible D gene (6 bases). The length of the CDR3 is 14 residues. The V end was cut by 3 bases, the J end by 4 bases, with 10 bases between. Germline V CDR1 and CDR2: SGHTA, FQGNSA. The CDR3 sequence is CASSLGGLYNEQFF. For the CDR3, the DNA is TGTGCCAGCAGCTTGGGGGGACTTTACAATGAGCAGTTCTTC.

The chain carries TRBV7-3 and TRBJ1-1; 7 nucleotides line up with TRBD1. From germline, CDR1 is SGHTA and CDR2 FQGTGA. Trimming removed 4 bases from V and 4 bases from J; junction bases left unmatched: 6. CDR3 length: 14 residues. The CDR3 here is CASSYQGDGTEAFF. DNA of the CDR3: TGTGCCAGCAGCTACCAGGGGGACGGCACTGAAGCTTTCTTT.

The rearrangement links TRBV7-6 to TRBJ2-7, with D perhaps matching TRBD1 (5 bases). V was shortened by 2 bases and J by 4 bases, with 6 bases between the two germline ends. Germline CDR1 reads SGHVS; CDR2 reads FNYEAQ. The CDR3 spans 12 residues. CDR3 sequence reads: CASSLRTYEQYF. DNA of the CDR3: TGTGCCAGCAGCTTAAGGACATACGAGCAGTACTTC.

The chain uses TRBV5-4 and TRBJ2-6; D perhaps matches TRBD2 (6 bases). V was shortened by 4 bases and J by 0 bases, with 11 bases between the two germline ends. CDR1 is SGHNT and CDR2 is YYREEE in the germline V gene (reference sequence). This CDR3 is built from 16 residues. CDR3 nucleotide sequence: TGTGCCAGCAGCGCCCGACTAGACTCTGGGGCCAACGTCCTGACTTTC. It translates to CASSARLDSGANVLTF.

This clone showed up just a few times. The chain links TRBV27 to TRBJ1-5, with TRBD1 identical over 7 bases. This CDR3 has 16 residues. V trimming: 5 bases; J trimming: 0 bases; junction bases outside the gene matches: 7. Germline CDR1 MNHEY, CDR2 SMNVEV (reference sequence). In DNA form, the CDR3 reads TGTGCCAGCAGTCCGCGGACAGGCTATAGCAATCAGCCCCAGCATTTT. Translated: CASSPRTGYSNQPQHF.

This clone was counted only a few times. The rearrangement joins TRBV6-6 to TRBJ2-7, with D perhaps TRBD1 or TRBD2 (6 bases each). CDR1 and CDR2 (germline): MNHNY, SVGAGI (reference sequence). Trimming pared 10 bases from V and 4 bases from J, leaving 17 bases between. The CDR3 has 13 amino acids. CDR3 loop: CAIRGGRMYEQYF. In DNA form, the CDR3 reads TGTGCCATCAGGGGAGGACGGATGTACGAGCAGTACTTC.

J is TRBJ2-5 and V is TRBV5-6; the D is unclear. Germline assignment: CDR1 SGHDT and CDR2 YYEEEE. The V end was cut by 0 bases, the J end by 3 bases, with 6 bases between. The CDR3 has 13 amino acids. Written as DNA, the CDR3 is TGTGCCAGCAGCTTGGGGGCCGAAGAGACCCAGTACTTC. It encodes CASSLGAEETQYF.

This clone was detected a few times. The chain recombines TRBV29-1 with TRBJ1-2; 8 bases are a match to TRBD1. This CDR3 spans 13 amino acids. Germline assignment: CDR1 SQVTM and CDR2 ANQGSEA. Trimming cost V 6 bases and J 4 bases; bases outside gene matches: 7. As DNA, the CDR3 is TGCAGCGTACGGACAGGGAGTGGCTATGGCTACACCTTC. It is translated as CSVRTGSGYGYTF.

The table lists this clone with a few counts. This CDR3 reads CAWTGFFYGYTF. DNA of the CDR3: TGTGCCTGGACAGGGTTTTTCTATGGCTACACCTTC. The rearrangement links TRBV30 to TRBJ1-2; tentative D call: TRBD1 (5 bases). There are 12 residues in the CDR3. V dropped 4 bases and J dropped 4 bases, with 10 bases sitting between them. Looked up from germline, CDR1 is GTSNPN and CDR2 is SVGIG (reference sequence).

Remarks on this clone: Other nucleotide sequences from this sample produce the same CDR3. V is TRBV27 and J is TRBJ2-3; TRBD2 might be the D (6 bases). The V end was cut by 5 bases, the J end by 3 bases, with 6 bases between. Germline V gene lookup returns CDR1 MNHEY and CDR2 SMNVEV (reference sequence). The CDR3 extends over 12 amino acids. This chain's CDR3 is CASSRGTDTQYF. CDR3 DNA sequence: TGTGCCAGCAGTCGGGGGACAGATACGCAGTATTTT.

The sample holds a few counts of this clone. The V and J genes are TRBV28 and TRBJ2-3; D uncertain. Germline values: CDR1 MDHEN, CDR2 SYDVKM. The CDR3 runs to 12 residues. Trimming stripped 7 bases from V and 6 bases from J, with 11 bases between. The CDR3 DNA follows: TGTGCCAGCACCTTGGGGTGGGATACGCAGTATTTT. Translating it yields CASTLGWDTQYF.

The chain has TRBV4-1 and TRBJ2-1, with TRBD2 as a possible D gene (5 bases). The CDR3 consists of 16 residues. V lost 0 bases to trimming and J lost 6 bases, with 15 bases between them. Germline loops: CDR1 MGHRA, CDR2 YSYEKL. The CDR3 region is CASSQDRTGNRNEQFF. CDR3 nucleotide sequence: TGCGCCAGCAGCCAAGATCGTACCGGGAATCGCAATGAGCAGTTCTTC.

In its sample, this clone was seen many times. This chain uses TRBV30 with TRBJ1-2; D perhaps matches TRBD1 (5 bases). CDR1 and CDR2 from the germline V gene are GTSNPN and SVGIG (reference sequence). There are 12 residues in the CDR3. V dropped 3 bases and J dropped 2 bases, with 7 bases sitting between them. This CDR3 reads CAWSRQNYGYTF. The CDR3 DNA follows: TGTGCCTGGAGCAGACAGAACTATGGCTACACCTTC.